These T cell receptor beta chains were read from a single sample in a study of T cell repertoires in cytomegalovirus infection. Using its own MiXCR run on the reads, TCRdb lists one record per CDR3 protein. The table lists 200,000 to 300,000 distinct CDR3 sequences, approximately 6.7% of them singletons, with about 6% in the top ten. The specimen was PBMCs. The receptors stem from a human donor in good health (CMV status not recorded). Some clones in this sample may be carry-over from other donors' samples. Each CDR3 is given without its conserved first and last residue. Each record gives: V gene, CDR3 protein.

v_call: TRBV29-1; cdr3_aa: SASDAGTDTQY
v_call: TRBV7-9; cdr3_aa: ASSTQIGGSGYGYT
v_call: TRBV20-1; cdr3_aa: SARDRGQGHNTEAF
v_call: TRBV6-2/TRBV6-3; cdr3_aa: ASRQLGGADNQPQH
v_call: TRBV5-6; cdr3_aa: ASSLYPGGAYEQY
v_call: TRBV6-5; cdr3_aa: ASSYRVPTNEKLF
v_call: TRBV29-1; cdr3_aa: SGWHVEQF
v_call: TRBV11-2; cdr3_aa: ASSLMASRVNEQF
v_call: TRBV7-9; cdr3_aa: ASSLTGLDSGANVLT
v_call: TRBV7-9; cdr3_aa: ASSQVRSWGYT
v_call: TRBV19; cdr3_aa: ASSIQGELF
v_call: TRBV20-1; cdr3_aa: SARDQVGTDTQY
v_call: TRBV19; cdr3_aa: ASSTRDARNSPLH
v_call: TRBV6-2/TRBV6-3; cdr3_aa: ASSPAYGYT
v_call: TRBV7-2; cdr3_aa: ASSLDGARKNTGELF
v_call: TRBV19; cdr3_aa: ASSIGWPMSGTEAF
v_call: TRBV10-3; cdr3_aa: AITGGQYTEAF
v_call: TRBV7-2; cdr3_aa: ASSLGAAANTEAF
v_call: TRBV7-2; cdr3_aa: ASSPGQGRSTDTQY
v_call: TRBV5-1; cdr3_aa: ASSFSGAVSYNEQF
v_call: TRBV15; cdr3_aa: ATSREGYGYT
v_call: TRBV2; cdr3_aa: ASSEERDTQY
v_call: TRBV4-3; cdr3_aa: ASSQAATYEQY
v_call: TRBV2; cdr3_aa: ASSGQGSSYNEQF
v_call: TRBV19; cdr3_aa: ASSIAAGNYEQY
v_call: TRBV7-6; cdr3_aa: ASSLKRGDSGANVLT
v_call: TRBV14; cdr3_aa: ASSQRGEVDGAF
v_call: TRBV10-2; cdr3_aa: ASSETLVGELF
v_call: TRBV5-5; cdr3_aa: ASSQLDRGRDGYT
v_call: TRBV20-1; cdr3_aa: SARDPLGRSSPLH
v_call: TRBV7-8; cdr3_aa: AVKLQGANTGELF
v_call: TRBV20-1; cdr3_aa: SATPVSGNTIY
v_call: TRBV6-5; cdr3_aa: ASSFYRDDGYT
v_call: TRBV5-5; cdr3_aa: ASSFQAGVDIQY
v_call: TRBV5-1; cdr3_aa: ASSLGAYFDEQF
v_call: TRBV4-1; cdr3_aa: ASSYYEAQRTSGLGDTQY
v_call: TRBV11-2; cdr3_aa: ASSQGLMGTDTQY
v_call: TRBV5-6; cdr3_aa: ASSLGVSSGIQY
v_call: TRBV7-2; cdr3_aa: ASSLGRLSLASTDTQY
v_call: TRBV29-1; cdr3_aa: SVEHRLVNTEAF
v_call: TRBV28; cdr3_aa: ASSARDRASTNEKLF
v_call: TRBV11-3; cdr3_aa: ASSLSRDLGTGELF
v_call: TRBV28; cdr3_aa: ASRETGGDIQY
v_call: TRBV6-2/TRBV6-3; cdr3_aa: ASSQEQETQY
v_call: TRBV7-2; cdr3_aa: ASSVLAGVYNEQF
v_call: TRBV20-1; cdr3_aa: SAKPGANTGELF
v_call: TRBV29-1; cdr3_aa: SVEGAPGANVLT
v_call: TRBV20-1; cdr3_aa: SVSKGANTEAF
v_call: TRBV7-6; cdr3_aa: ASSLASGSDTQY
v_call: TRBV7-2; cdr3_aa: ASSSEQGERTKLF
v_call: TRBV7-9; cdr3_aa: ASSFKDSSFNYGYT
v_call: TRBV7-2; cdr3_aa: ASSQGQNQPQH
v_call: TRBV20-1; cdr3_aa: SAGGGYDYGYT
v_call: TRBV6-2/TRBV6-3; cdr3_aa: ASKNGELF
v_call: TRBV7-9; cdr3_aa: ASSLGGPYEKLF
v_call: TRBV12-3/TRBV12-4; cdr3_aa: ASSLRGHRETQY
v_call: TRBV6-2/TRBV6-3; cdr3_aa: ASSRAAGGISGANVLT
v_call: TRBV13; cdr3_aa: ASSRGQDPEAF
v_call: TRBV29-1; cdr3_aa: SAHRTGRVDTQY
v_call: TRBV5-6; cdr3_aa: ASSYGYNNEQF